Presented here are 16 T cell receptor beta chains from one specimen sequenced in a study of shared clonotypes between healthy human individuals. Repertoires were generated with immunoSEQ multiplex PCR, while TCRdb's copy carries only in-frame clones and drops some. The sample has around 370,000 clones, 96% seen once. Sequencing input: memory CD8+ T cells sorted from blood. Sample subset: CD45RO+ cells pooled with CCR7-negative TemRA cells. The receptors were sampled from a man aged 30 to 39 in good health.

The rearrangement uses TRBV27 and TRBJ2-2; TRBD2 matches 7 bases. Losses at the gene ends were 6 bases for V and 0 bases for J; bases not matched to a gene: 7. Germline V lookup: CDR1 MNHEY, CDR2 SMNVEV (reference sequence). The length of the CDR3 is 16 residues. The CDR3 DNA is TGTGCCAGCAGAGATACCGGACTAGCGAACACCGGGGAGCTGTTTTTT. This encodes CASRDTGLANTGELFF.

The CDR3 DNA sequence: TGTGCCTGGAGTGGGGAAGGGAGTTATAACGCGCAGTATTTT. Translation gives CAWSGEGSYNAQYF. The chain has TRBV30 and TRBJ2-3, with D maybe TRBD2 (5 bases). This CDR3 region has 14 residues. V lost 1 base to trimming and J lost 10 bases, with 18 bases between them. Germline CDR1 GTSNPN, CDR2 SVGIG (reference sequence).

CDR3 coding DNA: TGTGCCAGCAGCTTAGGGGCTAGCGGGAGGGCGGAGCAGTTCTTC. This gives the protein CASSLGASGRAEQFF. The gene calls are TRBV11-2 and TRBJ2-1, with 12 bases identical to TRBD2. With 1 base clipped from V and 10 bases from J, the junction kept 5 bases outside the gene matches. The CDR3 covers 15 residues. Germline V lookup: CDR1 SGHAT, CDR2 FQNNGV.

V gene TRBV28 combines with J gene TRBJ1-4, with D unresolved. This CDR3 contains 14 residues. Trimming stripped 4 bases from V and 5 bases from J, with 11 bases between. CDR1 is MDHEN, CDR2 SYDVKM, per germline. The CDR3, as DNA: TGTGCCAGCAGTTCAGGTGCGGAGAATGAAAAACTGTTTTTT. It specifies CASSSGAENEKLFF.

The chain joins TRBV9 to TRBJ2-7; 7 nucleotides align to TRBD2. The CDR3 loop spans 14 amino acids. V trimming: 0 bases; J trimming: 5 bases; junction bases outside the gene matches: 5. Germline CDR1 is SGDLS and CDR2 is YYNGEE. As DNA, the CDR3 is TGTGCCAGCAGCGTAGGGGGCGGGAGCCACGAGCAGTACTTC. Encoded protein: CASSVGGGSHEQYF.

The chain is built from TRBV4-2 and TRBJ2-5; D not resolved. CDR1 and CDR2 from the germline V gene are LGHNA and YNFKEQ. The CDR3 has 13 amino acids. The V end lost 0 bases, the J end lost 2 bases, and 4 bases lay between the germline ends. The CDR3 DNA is TGTGCCAGCAGCCAAGACTTTCAAGAGACCCAGTACTTC. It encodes CASSQDFQETQYF.

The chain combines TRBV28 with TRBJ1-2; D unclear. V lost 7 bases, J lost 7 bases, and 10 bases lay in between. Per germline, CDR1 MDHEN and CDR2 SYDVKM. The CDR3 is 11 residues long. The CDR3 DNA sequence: TGTGCCAGCAACCGTGGTTTTGGCTACACCTTC. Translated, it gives CASNRGFGYTF.

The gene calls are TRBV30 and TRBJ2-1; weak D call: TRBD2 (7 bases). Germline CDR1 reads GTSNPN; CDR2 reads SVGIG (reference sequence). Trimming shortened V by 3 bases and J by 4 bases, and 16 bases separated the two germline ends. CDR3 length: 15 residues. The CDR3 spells CAWSIKGGFYNEQFF. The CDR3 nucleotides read TGTGCCTGGAGCATAAAGGGGGGGTTTTACAATGAGCAGTTCTTC. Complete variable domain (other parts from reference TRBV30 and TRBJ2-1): SQTIHQWPATLVQPVGSPLSLECTVEGTSNPNLYWYRQAAGRGLQLLFYSVGIGQISSEVPQNLSASRPQDRQFILSSKKLLLSDSGFYLCAWSIKGGFYNEQFFGPGTRLTVL.

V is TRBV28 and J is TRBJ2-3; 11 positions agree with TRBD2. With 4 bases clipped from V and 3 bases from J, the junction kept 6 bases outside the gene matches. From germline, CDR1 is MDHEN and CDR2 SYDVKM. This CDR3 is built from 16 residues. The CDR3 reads CASSSRTSGLTDTQYF. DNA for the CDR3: TGTGCCAGCAGTTCGCGGACTAGCGGGCTTACAGATACGCAGTATTTT. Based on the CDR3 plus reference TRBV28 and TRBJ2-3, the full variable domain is DVKVTQSSRYLVKRTGEKVFLECVQDMDHENMFWYRQDPGLGLRLIYFSYDVKMKEKGDIPEGYSVSREKKERFSLILESASTNQTSMYLCASSSRTSGLTDTQYFGPGTRLTVL.

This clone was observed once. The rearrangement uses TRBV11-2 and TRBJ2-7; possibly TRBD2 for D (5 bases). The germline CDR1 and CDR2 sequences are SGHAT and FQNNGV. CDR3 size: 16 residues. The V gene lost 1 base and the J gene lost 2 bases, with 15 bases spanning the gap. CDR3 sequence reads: CASSLAPRGRTYEQYF. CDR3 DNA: TGTGCCAGCAGCTTAGCGCCCCGGGGAAGAACCTACGAGCAGTACTTC.

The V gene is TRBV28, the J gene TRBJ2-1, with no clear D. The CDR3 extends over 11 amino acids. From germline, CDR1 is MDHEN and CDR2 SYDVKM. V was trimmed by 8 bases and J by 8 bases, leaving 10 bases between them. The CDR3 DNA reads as TGTGCCAGCTTTAATATGTATGAGCAGTTCTTC. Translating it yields CASFNMYEQFF. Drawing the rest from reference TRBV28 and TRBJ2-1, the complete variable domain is DVKVTQSSRYLVKRTGEKVFLECVQDMDHENMFWYRQDPGLGLRLIYFSYDVKMKEKGDIPEGYSVSREKKERFSLILESASTNQTSMYLCASFNMYEQFFGPGTRLTVL.

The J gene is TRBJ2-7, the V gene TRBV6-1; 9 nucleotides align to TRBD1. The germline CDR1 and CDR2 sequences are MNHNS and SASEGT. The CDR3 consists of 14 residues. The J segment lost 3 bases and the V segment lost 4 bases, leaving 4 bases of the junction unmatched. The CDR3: CASSGGTGFYEQYF. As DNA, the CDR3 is TGTGCCAGCAGTGGGGGGACAGGGTTCTACGAGCAGTACTTC.

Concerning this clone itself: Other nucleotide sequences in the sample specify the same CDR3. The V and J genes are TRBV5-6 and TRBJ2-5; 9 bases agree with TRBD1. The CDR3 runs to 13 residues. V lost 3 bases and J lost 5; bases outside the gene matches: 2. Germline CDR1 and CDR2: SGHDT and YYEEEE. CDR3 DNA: TGTGCCAGCAGCTGGACAGGGGTGGAGACCCAGTACTTC. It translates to CASSWTGVETQYF.

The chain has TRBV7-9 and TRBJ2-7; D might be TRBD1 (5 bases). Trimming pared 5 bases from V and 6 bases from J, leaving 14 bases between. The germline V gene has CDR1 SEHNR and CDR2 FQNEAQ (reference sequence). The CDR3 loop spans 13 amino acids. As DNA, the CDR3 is TGTGCCAGCAGCCGCTCCGTTAGGGGCGAGCAGTACTTC. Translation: CASSRSVRGEQYF.

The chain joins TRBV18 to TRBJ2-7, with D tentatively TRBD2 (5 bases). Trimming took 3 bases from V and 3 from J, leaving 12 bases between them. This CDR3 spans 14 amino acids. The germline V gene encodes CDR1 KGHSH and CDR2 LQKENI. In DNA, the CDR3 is TGTGCCAGCTCACCCCTAGCCGCGGGCTACGAGCAGTACTTC. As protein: CASSPLAAGYEQYF.

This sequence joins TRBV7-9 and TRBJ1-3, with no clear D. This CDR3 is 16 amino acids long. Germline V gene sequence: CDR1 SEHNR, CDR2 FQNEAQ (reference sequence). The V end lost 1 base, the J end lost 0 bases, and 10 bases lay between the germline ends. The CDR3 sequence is CASSLGWTGSGNTIYF. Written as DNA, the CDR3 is TGTGCCAGCAGCTTAGGATGGACGGGCTCTGGAAACACCATATATTTT.